This TCR beta chain is from a study of shared clonotypes between healthy human individuals. Only in-frame clones appear in the TCRdb table, and some are missing; sequencing was by immunoSEQ multiplex PCR. The sample contains a few million clones, over 85% of which appear only once. CDR3 size: 14 residues. Trimming cost V 6 bases and J 0 bases, with 9 bases left between them. Looked up from germline, CDR1 is MNHEY and CDR2 is SVGAGI. Comment on this clone: The same CDR3 is also encoded by other DNA sequences in this sample.

Sequencing was performed on naive CD4+ T cells from PBMCs. Documented subset: CD45RA+ positively selected. This clonotype originated in a man aged 18 to 35 in good health. Some clones in this sample may be carry-over from other donors' samples. This chain joins TRBV6-5 and TRBJ2-1; perhaps TRBD1 as D (5 bases). CDR3 in amino acids: CASSQGSSYNEQFF. CDR3 DNA: TGTGCCAGCAGCCAGGGTAGCTCCTACAATGAGCAGTTCTTC.